Listed below are T cell receptor beta chains from one sample, sequenced in a study of T cell responses to AZD1222 COVID-19 vaccine. Data came from immunoSEQ multiplex PCR; TCRdb stores just in-frame clones and leaves some out. Here the sample spans some 160,000 clones, approximately 90% being singletons. Here the sequenced sample was peripheral blood, taken 28 days after the second AZD1222 dose. Source of these receptors: an adult who received the AZD1222 COVID-19 vaccine. CDR3s include the opening cysteine and the closing phenylalanine or tryptophan.

v_gene: TRBV9
j_gene: TRBJ1-3
CDR3aa: CASSKASSGNTIYF

v_gene: TRBV12-3/TRBV12-4
j_gene: TRBJ1-3
CDR3aa: CASSLGQGNTIYF

v_gene: TRBV7-3
j_gene: TRBJ2-5
CDR3aa: CASSLGLEETQYF

v_gene: TRBV5-4
j_gene: TRBJ1-1
CDR3aa: CASSSRGGGPRTEAFF

v_gene: TRBV30
j_gene: TRBJ2-2
CDR3aa: CAWGGEGRELFF

v_gene: TRBV15
j_gene: TRBJ2-5
CDR3aa: CATSRVGAGTAFQETQYF

v_gene: TRBV6-5
j_gene: TRBJ1-6
CDR3aa: CASSPDRRNNSPLHF

v_gene: TRBV6-1
j_gene: TRBJ1-4
CDR3aa: CASSEFTGTLGKLFF

v_gene: TRBV5-4
j_gene: TRBJ2-5
CDR3aa: CASSLVEGKETQYF

v_gene: TRBV5-1
j_gene: TRBJ1-1
CDR3aa: CASSLKGSNTEAFF

v_gene: TRBV3-1/TRBV3-2
j_gene: TRBJ1-6
CDR3aa: CASSQGGGHSPLHF

v_gene: TRBV30
j_gene: TRBJ2-7
CDR3aa: CAWSPGWEQYF

v_gene: TRBV6-5
j_gene: TRBJ2-4
CDR3aa: CASSSAGPPTEYF

v_gene: TRBV3-1/TRBV3-2
j_gene: TRBJ1-2
CDR3aa: CASSLYEANYGYTF

v_gene: TRBV5-8
j_gene: TRBJ1-2
CDR3aa: CASRYSTGRGYGYTF

v_gene: TRBV3-1/TRBV3-2
j_gene: TRBJ1-6
CDR3aa: CASSSDWNSPLHF

v_gene: TRBV2
j_gene: TRBJ1-5
CDR3aa: CASSARETSRDQPQHF

v_gene: TRBV5-4
j_gene: TRBJ2-5
CDR3aa: CASLNQGSETQYF

v_gene: TRBV3-1/TRBV3-2
j_gene: TRBJ1-6
CDR3aa: CASSQDRNPRGRLSSYNSPLHF

v_gene: TRBV9
j_gene: TRBJ1-3
CDR3aa: CASSVYGDSGNTIYF

v_gene: TRBV12-3/TRBV12-4
j_gene: TRBJ1-1
CDR3aa: CASMQRAEAFF

v_gene: TRBV7-2
j_gene: TRBJ2-5
CDR3aa: CASSSPWGLAPQETQYF

v_gene: TRBV7-3
j_gene: TRBJ1-1
CDR3aa: CASSLTPVTGDTFF

v_gene: TRBV7-9
j_gene: TRBJ1-4
CDR3aa: CASSLTIDEKLFF

v_gene: TRBV27
j_gene: TRBJ2-1
CDR3aa: CASSQKISDRYSYNEQFF

v_gene: TRBV19
j_gene: TRBJ1-1
CDR3aa: CASSRTGSTEAFF

v_gene: TRBV9
j_gene: TRBJ2-2
CDR3aa: CASSPHGGNTGELFF

v_gene: TRBV11-2
j_gene: TRBJ1-2
CDR3aa: CASSLERSLGYGYTF

v_gene: TRBV15
j_gene: TRBJ1-2
CDR3aa: CATSRVADRNYGYTF

v_gene: TRBV30
j_gene: TRBJ2-7
CDR3aa: CAWNVGGSYEQYF

v_gene: TRBV2
j_gene: TRBJ1-6
CDR3aa: CAGAEASSYNSPLHF

v_gene: TRBV24-1
j_gene: TRBJ2-1
CDR3aa: CATKGGDSYNEQFF

v_gene: TRBV15
j_gene: TRBJ2-7
CDR3aa: CATSGGESYEQYF

v_gene: TRBV3-1/TRBV3-2
j_gene: TRBJ1-2
CDR3aa: CASSHQGTYGYTF

v_gene: TRBV13
j_gene: TRBJ1-1
CDR3aa: CASSPEVGQNTEAFF

v_gene: TRBV2
j_gene: TRBJ1-2
CDR3aa: CASTQGGARYGYTF

v_gene: TRBV6-5
j_gene: TRBJ1-1
CDR3aa: CASSYQWGKTEAFF